This TCR beta chain comes out of a study of blood T cell repertoires in COVID-19. As for the study in general: The analysed material was cDNA or gDNA that came from T cells, B-cell-depleted T cells, or PBMCs.

The length of the CDR3 is 13 residues. Germline V lookup: CDR1 SNHLY, CDR2 FYNNEI. V gave up 3 bases and J gave up 5 bases, with 10 bases separating them. Clones were sequenced by immunoSEQ multiplex PCR, and TCRdb holds only the in-frame ones, with some missing. This sample carries about 410,000 clones, 75% to 90% of them seen once, and the ten largest clones take approximately 1.5%. The sequence derives from a woman aged 40 to 55 with COVID-19, enrolled during active disease. The rearrangement uses TRBV2 and TRBJ1-2; D remains unclear. Sequencing was carried out using peripheral blood. CDR3 sequence (DNA): TGTGCCAGCAGTGAGGCCAGTCTGTATGGCTACACCTTC. It specifies CASSEASLYGYTF.